The 5 T cell receptor beta chains in this list originate from one sample, sequenced in a study of cytomegalovirus exposure and HLA in healthy donors. Amplification used 60 Vbeta primers and 13 Jbeta primers. Clones were sequenced by immunoSEQ multiplex PCR, and TCRdb holds only the in-frame ones, with some missing. The repertoire holds about 160,000 clones, with 60% to 85% as singletons. Sequenced material: PBMCs. The receptors come from a male donor in good health and CMV-seropositive.

This chain connects TRBV9 to TRBJ1-6, with 9 bases fitting TRBD1. Germline CDR1 and CDR2: SGDLS and YYNGEE. V lost 3 bases to trimming and J lost 7 bases; unmatched junction nucleotides: 5. This CDR3 region has 15 residues. The CDR3 region is CASSARDRVNSPLHF. The CDR3 DNA is TGTGCCAGCAGCGCTAGGGACAGGGTCAATTCACCCCTCCACTTT.

A few counts support this clone. The chain carries TRBV10-1 and TRBJ1-2, with D perhaps matching TRBD1 (6 bases). Germline-derived CDR1 and CDR2 are WNHNN and SYGVQD (reference sequence). The CDR3 is made up of 13 amino acids. V lost 3 bases, J lost 8 bases, and 13 bases lay in between. Here the CDR3 reads CASSDNRARGYTF. CDR3 nucleotides: TGCGCCAGCAGTGATAACAGGGCGAGGGGCTACACCTTC.

The genes are TRBV6-5 and TRBJ1-2, with D perhaps matching TRBD1 (5 bases). This CDR3 spans 14 amino acids. The V gene lost 4 bases and the J gene lost 3 bases, with 12 bases spanning the gap. Germline V gene data show CDR1 as MNHEY and CDR2 as SVGAGI. The CDR3 DNA reads as TGTGCCAGCAGTTCCCCCAGGGCGGACTATGGCTACACCTTC. Translating it yields CASSSPRADYGYTF.

This sequence joins TRBV7-6 and TRBJ2-3; 11 bases agree with TRBD2. V shed 4 bases and J 4 bases; nucleotides not matched to a gene: 7. Germline loops: CDR1 SGHVS, CDR2 FNYEAQ. The CDR3 runs to 16 residues. CDR3 DNA: TGTGCCAGCAGCTCCCTTAGCGGGGGGGCGCCAGATACGCAGTATTTT. Translation gives CASSSLSGGAPDTQYF.

The J gene is TRBJ1-4, the V gene TRBV9, with TRBD1 matching over 9 bases. Trimming removed 3 bases from V and 1 base from J; junction bases left unmatched: 4. Germline assignment: CDR1 SGDLS and CDR2 YYNGEE. The CDR3 covers 16 residues. Here the CDR3 reads CASSARGQGTNEKLFF. CDR3 sequence (DNA): TGTGCCAGCAGCGCCCGGGGACAGGGAACTAATGAAAAACTGTTTTTT. Based on the CDR3 plus reference TRBV9 and TRBJ1-4, the full variable domain is DSGVTQTPKHLITATGQRVTLRCSPRSGDLSVYWYQQSLDQGLQFLIQYYNGEERAKGNILERFSAQQFPDLHSELNLSSLELGDSALYFCASSARGQGTNEKLFFGSGTQLSVL.